The rows below give T cell receptor beta chains drawn from one sample of a study of CD8+ T cells in alopecia areata. Sequencing used immunoSEQ multiplex PCR; TCRdb keeps in-frame clones, though not all of them. The profile shows 90,000 to 150,000 clones, 50% to 75% of them singletons. This specimen was CD8+ T cells sorted from blood, taken at week 4, from a patient treated with tofacitinib. The receptors shown here come from a human donor with alopecia areata. The CDR3 runs from the conserved cysteine through the conserved F or W. Fields, in order: CDR3 length, J gene, D gene, clone size, V gene, CDR3 DNA, CDR3 protein. The D gene is left open where the match is weak. The listing skips clone size in some rows; elsewhere it reads once, few, many or a size class.

16 TRBJ2-3 TRBD2 NA TRBV27 TGTGCCAGCAGTTTACAGCCATCCTCTACTAGCGGTACGCAGTATTTT CASSLQPSSTSGTQYF
15 TRBJ2-5 TRBD2 NA TRBV9 TGTGCCAGCAGCGGTAGCGGGGGGGCAGGAGAGACCCAGTACTTC CASSGSGGAGETQYF
12 TRBJ2-3 NA NA TRBV27 TGTGCCAGCAGTATCACGGGGGATACGCAGTATTTT CASSITGDTQYF
15 TRBJ2-3 NA NA TRBV29-1 TGCAGCGTTGAAGATCGCGCGGCTAGAACAGATACGCAGTATTTT CSVEDRAARTDTQYF
15 TRBJ2-1 NA NA TRBV7-9 TGTGCCAGCAGCTCTTTCCGGGGGCCCTACAATGAGCAGTTCTTC CASSSFRGPYNEQFF
14 TRBJ2-5 TRBD2 few TRBV2 TGTGCCAGCACCCCTCGGGGGGGCCAAGAGACCCAGTACTTC CASTPRGGQETQYF
12 TRBJ2-3 NA few TRBV2 TGTGCCAGCAGTGAAGACTTGGATACGCAGTATTTT CASSEDLDTQYF
12 TRBJ2-7 NA once TRBV30 TGTGCCTGGAGTCCCGCCGGGTACGAGCAGTACTTC CAWSPAGYEQYF
14 TRBJ1-5 NA once TRBV27 TGTGCCAGCAGCCCCCGAGGGGACAATCAGCCCCAGCATTTT CASSPRGDNQPQHF
15 TRBJ2-2 TRBD2 NA TRBV25-1 TGTGCCAGCAATAGCGGGGGCCTTTTCACCGGGGAGCTGTTTTTT CASNSGGLFTGELFF
14 TRBJ1-1 NA few TRBV30 TGTGCCTGGAGGCACGGGACCCTTCCCACTGAAGCTTTCTTT CAWRHGTLPTEAFF
15 TRBJ2-4 TRBD1 NA TRBV10-3 TGTGCCATCAGTGAAGGGACAGGGGTTTTTAACATTCAGTACTTC CAISEGTGVFNIQYF
13 TRBJ2-7 NA NA TRBV29-1 TGCAGCGACGGATCCGGGCCTCCCTGCGAGCAGTACTTC CSDGSGPPCEQYF
13 TRBJ2-5 NA NA TRBV29-1 TGCAGCGTTGAGCGGTGGGAACAAGAGACCCAGTACTTC CSVERWEQETQYF
14 TRBJ2-5 TRBD1 NA TRBV30 TGTGCCTGGTCCTCCGGGACAGGGCTAGAGACCCAGTACTTC CAWSSGTGLETQYF
15 TRBJ1-6 NA NA TRBV7-9 TGTGCCAGCAGCTTCCAACCAGACAGGAATTCACCCCTCCACTTT CASSFQPDRNSPLHF
15 TRBJ2-3 TRBD2 NA TRBV6-4 TGTGCCAGCAGTGAGAGGAGCGGGGGGGCAGATACGCAGTATTTT CASSERSGGADTQYF
16 TRBJ1-5 NA few TRBV30 TGTGCCTGGAGTGAAAATCCTCTCCGTAGCAATCAGCCCCAGCATTTT CAWSENPLRSNQPQHF
14 TRBJ2-7 TRBD1 few TRBV9 TGTGCCAGCAGTCCTGGACAGGGCGTCCACGAGCAGTACTTC CASSPGQGVHEQYF
15 TRBJ2-7 TRBD2 NA TRBV30 TGTGCCTGGAGTGGATTGGCGGGGGGCTCCTACGAGCAGTACTTC CAWSGLAGGSYEQYF
13 TRBJ1-1 NA NA TRBV6-5 TGTGCCAGCAGTTATTTAGGGAACCCTGAAGCTTTCTTT CASSYLGNPEAFF
14 TRBJ2-1 TRBD2 few TRBV30 TGTGCCTGGAGTGAACTAGCGGGGAACAATGAGCAGTTCTTC CAWSELAGNNEQFF
16 TRBJ1-2 NA NA TRBV11-2 TGTGCCAGCAGCTTAGATAGTTACGGGCCCAGCTATGGCTACACCTTC CASSLDSYGPSYGYTF
14 TRBJ2-7 NA few TRBV4-1 TGCGCCAGCAGCCAGACAGTGTCCTCCTACGAGCAGTACTTC CASSQTVSSYEQYF
14 TRBJ1-2 NA NA TRBV9 TGTGCCAGCAGCCCTCTTGGCGACCGATATGGCTACACCTTC CASSPLGDRYGYTF
13 TRBJ1-4 NA NA TRBV7-9 TGTGCCAGCAGCTTAGCCCAACGGGAAAAACTGTTTTTT CASSLAQREKLFF
15 TRBJ2-7 TRBD1 once TRBV25-1 TGTGCCAGCAGTGAAAGGTGGACAGGGGGCCACGAGCAGTACTTC CASSERWTGGHEQYF
14 TRBJ2-5 NA few TRBV23-1 TGCGCCAGCAGTGAACAGGTGACTGAGGAGACCCAGTACTTC CASSEQVTEETQYF
14 TRBJ1-2 NA NA TRBV9 TGTGCCAGCAGCGTAGGAAGGGGAGGGAATGGCTACACCTTC CASSVGRGGNGYTF
13 TRBJ2-7 TRBD1 NA TRBV30 TGTGCCTGGGCCAGGGACAGTTCAGGAGAGCAGTACTTC CAWARDSSGEQYF
11 TRBJ1-2 NA once TRBV29-1 TGCAGCGCGGACAGCCTCTGGGGCTACACCTTC CSADSLWGYTF
14 TRBJ2-1 TRBD2 NA TRBV29-1 TGCAGCGTTGTGGGGACTAGCGGGGCCAATGAGCAGTTCTTC CSVVGTSGANEQFF
12 TRBJ1-1 NA few TRBV30 TGTGCCTGGAGTCCCACGTGGGGCTGGGCTTTCTTT CAWSPTWGWAFF
12 TRBJ1-5 NA NA TRBV27 TGTGCCAGCAGTTTTGGGGGTGGGCCCCAGCATTTT CASSFGGGPQHF
13 TRBJ2-7 NA few TRBV21-1 TGTGCCAGCAGACCCGGGGACTCCTACGAGCAGTACTTC CASRPGDSYEQYF
13 TRBJ2-7 TRBD1 NA TRBV29-1 TGCAGCGGAGGGACAGACTTAACCTACGAGCAGTACTTC CSGGTDLTYEQYF
14 TRBJ2-7 NA NA TRBV10-3 TGTGCCATCAGTGGAGGCGGGCCCTCCTACGAGCAGTACTTC CAISGGGPSYEQYF
13 TRBJ1-3 NA NA TRBV30 TGTGCCTGGAGCAGGGGCACCGTGGACACCATATATTTT CAWSRGTVDTIYF
14 TRBJ1-2 NA NA TRBV19 TGTGCCAGTAGCCCTGGTGAACAGGCAGATGGCTACACCTTC CASSPGEQADGYTF
16 TRBJ2-1 TRBD1 NA TRBV27 TGTGCCAGCAGTTTACTATCGGGACAGGGGGCGCGGGAGCAGTTCTTC CASSLLSGQGAREQFF
15 TRBJ2-1 NA NA TRBV13 TGTGCCAGCAGCTTAGGACAGGGTACCTACAATGAGCAGTTCTTC CASSLGQGTYNEQFF
16 TRBJ1-1 NA NA TRBV27 TGTGCCAGCAGTTTAGTTCGTCTGGGGCAGGGCACTGAAGCTTTCTTT CASSLVRLGQGTEAFF
15 TRBJ2-1 TRBD2 few TRBV29-1 TGCAGCGTTGTACTAGCGGGGGGCGCCCGTAATGAGCAGTTCTTC CSVVLAGGARNEQFF
15 TRBJ2-1 TRBD2 few TRBV30 TGTGCCTGGAGTGTGGGAGCGGGGGAATTCGGTGAGCAGTTCTTC CAWSVGAGEFGEQFF
16 TRBJ1-1 NA few TRBV11-2 TGTGCCAGCAGGGCCGGGACAATTGTTGGGAACACTGAAGCTTTCTTT CASRAGTIVGNTEAFF
13 TRBJ2-7 NA few TRBV29-1 TGCAGCGTCCGCCCTGACAGATTCTACGAGCAGTACTTC CSVRPDRFYEQYF
15 TRBJ1-3 NA NA TRBV4-1 TGCGCCAGCAGCCCGGGACCGAGCTCTGGAAACACCATATATTTT CASSPGPSSGNTIYF
14 TRBJ2-5 NA few TRBV2 TGTGCCAGCAGTGAACTGGCAGGGAGGGAGACCCAGTACTTC CASSELAGRETQYF